This TCR beta chain was captured in a study of cytomegalovirus exposure and HLA in healthy donors. V lost 2 bases and J lost 8, with 15 bases in between. The CDR3 runs to 15 residues. Germline CDR1 and CDR2: MNHNS and SASEGT. The PCR ran on 60 Vbeta and 13 Jbeta primers. Clones were read by immunoSEQ multiplex PCR, and TCRdb kept only the in-frame ones, dropping some. Of under 200,000 clones in the sample, 65% to 80% were seen once. Nominal health characterized the donors when sampled, though unrecorded immune exposures were likely. Study-level points and caveats: Among CMV-associated TCR beta chains, most appeared HLA-restricted in a later analysis. Excluded: some indistinguishable V segments such as TRBV6-2 and TRBV6-3. Some highly shared sequence variants likely arose as a pipeline artifact.

Note on this clone: The antigen is undetermined.

This chain links TRBV6-1 with TRBJ1-4; D is unclear. This clonotype originated in a man in his forties in good health and CMV-seronegative. The source material was PBMCs. The CDR3: CASSERKGGREKLFF. CDR3 DNA sequence: TGTGCCAGCAGTGAACGGAAGGGAGGGCGGGAAAAACTGTTTTTT.